This T cell receptor beta chain appears in the sequencing data of a study of blood T cell repertoires in COVID-19. The data were produced by immunoSEQ multiplex PCR, yet TCRdb's version contains in-frame clones alone and is incomplete. The top ten hold more than 2% of the sample, which has around 130,000 clones, approximately 87% seen once. Only one count was recorded for this clone. Trimming pared 3 bases from V and 8 bases from J, leaving 14 bases between. The CDR3 loop spans 14 amino acids. In germline, CDR1 is SGHKS, CDR2 YYEKEE (reference sequence). The chain carries TRBV5-5 and TRBJ1-4; D is perhaps TRBD1 (6 bases). This TCR came from a woman aged 45-65 years with acute or convalescent COVID-19. The sample comprised peripheral blood. The CDR3: CASSSQGRGEKLFF. For the CDR3, the DNA is TGTGCCAGCAGCTCACAGGGTAGGGGGGAAAAACTGTTTTTT.